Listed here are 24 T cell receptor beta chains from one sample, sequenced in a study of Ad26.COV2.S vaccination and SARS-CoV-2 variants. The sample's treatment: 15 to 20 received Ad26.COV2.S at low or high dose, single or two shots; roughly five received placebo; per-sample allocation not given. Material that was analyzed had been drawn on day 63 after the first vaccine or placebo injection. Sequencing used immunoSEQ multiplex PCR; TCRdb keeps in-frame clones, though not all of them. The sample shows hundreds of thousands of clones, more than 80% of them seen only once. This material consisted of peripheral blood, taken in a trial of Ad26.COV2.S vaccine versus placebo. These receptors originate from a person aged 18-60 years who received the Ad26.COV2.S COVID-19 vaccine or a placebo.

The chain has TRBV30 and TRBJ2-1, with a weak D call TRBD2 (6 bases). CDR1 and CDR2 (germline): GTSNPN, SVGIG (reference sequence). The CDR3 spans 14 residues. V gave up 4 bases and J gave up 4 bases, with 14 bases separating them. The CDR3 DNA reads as TGTGCCTGGAATACCGGGGGACTGTACAATGAGCAGTTCTTC. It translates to CAWNTGGLYNEQFF. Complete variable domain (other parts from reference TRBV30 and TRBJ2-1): SQTIHQWPATLVQPVGSPLSLECTVEGTSNPNLYWYRQAAGRGLQLLFYSVGIGQISSEVPQNLSASRPQDRQFILSSKKLLLSDSGFYLCAWNTGGLYNEQFFGPGTRLTVL.

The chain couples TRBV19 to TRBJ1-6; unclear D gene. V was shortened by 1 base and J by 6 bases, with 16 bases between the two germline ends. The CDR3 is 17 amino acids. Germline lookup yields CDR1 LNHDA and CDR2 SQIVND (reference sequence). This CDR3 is CASSIGWARTGNSPLHF. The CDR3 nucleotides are TGTGCCAGTAGTATAGGGTGGGCCCGCACGGGTAATTCACCCCTCCACTTT. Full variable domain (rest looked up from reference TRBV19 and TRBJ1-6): DGGITQSPKYLFRKEGQNVTLSCEQNLNHDAMYWYRQDPGQGLRLIYYSQIVNDFQKGDIAEGYSVSREKKESFPLTVTSAQKNPTAFYLCASSIGWARTGNSPLHFGNGTRLTVT.

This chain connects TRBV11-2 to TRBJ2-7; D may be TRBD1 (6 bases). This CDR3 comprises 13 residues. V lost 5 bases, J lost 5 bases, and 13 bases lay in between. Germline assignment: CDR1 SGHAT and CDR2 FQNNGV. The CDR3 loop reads CASSPGQRNEQYF. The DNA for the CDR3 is TGTGCCAGCAGCCCGGGACAAAGAAACGAGCAGTACTTC.

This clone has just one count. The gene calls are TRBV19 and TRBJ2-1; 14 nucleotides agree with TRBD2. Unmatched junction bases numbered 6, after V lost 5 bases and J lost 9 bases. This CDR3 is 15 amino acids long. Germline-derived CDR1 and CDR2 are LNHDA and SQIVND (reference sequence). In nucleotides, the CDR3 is TGTGCCAGTAGTCTCCGACTAGCGGGAGGGTTTGAGCAGTTCTTC. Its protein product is CASSLRLAGGFEQFF.

CDR3 DNA sequence: TGTGCCACCAGTGGTCCCCAGGGGACATCAGACAATGAGCAGTTCTTC. Amino acid sequence: CATSGPQGTSDNEQFF. V is TRBV24-1 and J is TRBJ2-1; the D gene is possibly TRBD1 (6 bases). Germline CDR1 is KGHDR and CDR2 is SFDVKD. The V end lost 5 bases, the J end lost 5 bases, and 18 bases lay between the germline ends. The CDR3 has 16 residues.

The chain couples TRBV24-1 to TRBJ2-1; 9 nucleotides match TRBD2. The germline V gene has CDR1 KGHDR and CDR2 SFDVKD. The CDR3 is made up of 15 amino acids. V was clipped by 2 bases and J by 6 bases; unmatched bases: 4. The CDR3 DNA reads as TGTGCCACCAGTGATTATCGACTAGCGGTCAATGAGCAGTTCTTC. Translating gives CATSDYRLAVNEQFF.

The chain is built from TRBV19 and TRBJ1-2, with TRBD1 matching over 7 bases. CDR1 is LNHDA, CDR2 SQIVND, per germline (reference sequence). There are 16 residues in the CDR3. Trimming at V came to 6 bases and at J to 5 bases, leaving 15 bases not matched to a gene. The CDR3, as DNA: TGTGCCAGTAGCGTGGGGGACAGCTCAACCCTATATGGCTACACCTTC. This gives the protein CASSVGDSSTLYGYTF.

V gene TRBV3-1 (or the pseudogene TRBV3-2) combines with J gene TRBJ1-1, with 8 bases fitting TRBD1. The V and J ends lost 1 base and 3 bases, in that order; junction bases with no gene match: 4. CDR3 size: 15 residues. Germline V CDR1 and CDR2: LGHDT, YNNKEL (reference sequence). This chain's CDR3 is CASSQGQGWDTEAFF. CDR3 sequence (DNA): TGTGCCAGCAGCCAAGGACAGGGGTGGGACACTGAAGCTTTCTTT.

CDR3 DNA: TGTGCCAGCAGCCCAGAGGTTGGGCAATTCTACTATGGCTACACCTTC. Protein sequence: CASSPEVGQFYYGYTF. The genes are TRBV7-8 and TRBJ1-2; no reliable D call. This CDR3 is 16 amino acids long. Germline CDR1 and CDR2: SGHVS and FQNEAQ. Trimming removed 5 bases at V and 3 bases at J, with 19 bases between. Filled out from reference TRBV7-8 and TRBJ1-2, the complete variable domain reads GAGVSQSPRYKVAKRGQDVALRCDPISGHVSLFWYQQALGQGPEFLTYFQNEAQLDKSGLPSDRFFAERPEGSVSTLKIQRTQQEDSAVYLCASSPEVGQFYYGYTFGSGTRLTVV.

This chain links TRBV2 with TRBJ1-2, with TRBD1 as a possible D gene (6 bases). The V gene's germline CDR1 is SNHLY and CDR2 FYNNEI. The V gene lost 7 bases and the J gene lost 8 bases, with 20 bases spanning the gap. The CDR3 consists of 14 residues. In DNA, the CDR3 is TGTGCCAGCATGGGCAGGGGCCGTAAGGGAGGCTACACCTTC. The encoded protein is CASMGRGRKGGYTF.

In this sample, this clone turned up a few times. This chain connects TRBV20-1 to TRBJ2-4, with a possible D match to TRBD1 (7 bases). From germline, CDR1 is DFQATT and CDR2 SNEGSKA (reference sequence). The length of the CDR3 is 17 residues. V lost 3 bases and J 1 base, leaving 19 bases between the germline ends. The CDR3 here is CSASDREDVWAKNIQYF. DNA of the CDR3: TGCAGTGCTAGTGACAGGGAGGACGTTTGGGCCAAAAACATTCAGTACTTC.

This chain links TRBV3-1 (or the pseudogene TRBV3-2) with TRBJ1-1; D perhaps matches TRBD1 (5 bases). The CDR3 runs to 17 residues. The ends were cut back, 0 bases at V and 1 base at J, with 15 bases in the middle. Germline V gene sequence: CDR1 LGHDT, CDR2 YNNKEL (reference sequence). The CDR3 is CASSQDGGFFPNTEAFF. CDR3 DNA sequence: TGTGCCAGCAGCCAAGATGGGGGTTTTTTCCCGAACACTGAAGCTTTCTTT.

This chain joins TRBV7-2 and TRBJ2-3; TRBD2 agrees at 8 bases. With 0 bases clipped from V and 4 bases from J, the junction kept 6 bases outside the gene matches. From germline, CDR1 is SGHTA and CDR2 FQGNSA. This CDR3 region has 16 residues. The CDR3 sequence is CASSLAGRALADTQYF. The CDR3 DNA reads TGTGCCAGCAGCTTAGCCGGGAGGGCCTTGGCAGATACGCAGTATTTT.

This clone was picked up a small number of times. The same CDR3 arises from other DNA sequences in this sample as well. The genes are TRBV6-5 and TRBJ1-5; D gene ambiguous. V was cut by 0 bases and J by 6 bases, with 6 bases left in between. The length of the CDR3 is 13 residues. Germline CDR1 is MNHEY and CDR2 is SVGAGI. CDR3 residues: CASSYSFGQPQHF. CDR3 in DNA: TGTGCCAGCAGTTACTCGTTCGGTCAGCCCCAGCATTTT.

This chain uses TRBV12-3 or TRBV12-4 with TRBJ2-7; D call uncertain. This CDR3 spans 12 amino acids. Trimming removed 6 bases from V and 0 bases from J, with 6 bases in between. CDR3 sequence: CASSPNSYEQYF. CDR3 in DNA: TGTGCCAGCAGCCCGAACTCCTACGAGCAGTACTTC.

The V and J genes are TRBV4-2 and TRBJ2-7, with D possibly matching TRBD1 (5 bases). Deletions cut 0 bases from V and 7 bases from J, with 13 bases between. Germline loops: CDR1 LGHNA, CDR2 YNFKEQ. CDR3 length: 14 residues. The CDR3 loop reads CASSQDRVQGEQYF. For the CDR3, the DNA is TGTGCCAGCAGCCAAGATCGGGTCCAGGGTGAGCAGTACTTC.

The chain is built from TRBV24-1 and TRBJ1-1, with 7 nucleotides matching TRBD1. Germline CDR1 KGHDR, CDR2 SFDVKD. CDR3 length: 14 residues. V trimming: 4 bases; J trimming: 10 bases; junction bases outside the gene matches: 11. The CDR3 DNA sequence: TGTGCCACCAGTGACCCAGGACAGGTCCAGGGAGCTTTCTTT. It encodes CATSDPGQVQGAFF.

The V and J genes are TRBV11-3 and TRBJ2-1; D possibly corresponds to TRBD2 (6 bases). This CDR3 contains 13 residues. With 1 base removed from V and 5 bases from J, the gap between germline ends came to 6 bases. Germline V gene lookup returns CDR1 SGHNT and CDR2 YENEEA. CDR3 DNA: TGTGCCAGCAGCTTAGCGGGGGACAATGAGCAGTTCTTC. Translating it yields CASSLAGDNEQFF.

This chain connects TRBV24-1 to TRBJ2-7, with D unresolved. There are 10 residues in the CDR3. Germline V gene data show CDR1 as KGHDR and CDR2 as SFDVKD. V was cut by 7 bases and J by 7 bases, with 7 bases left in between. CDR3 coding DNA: TGTGCCACCAGGGTCGGTGAGCAGTACTTC. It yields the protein CATRVGEQYF.

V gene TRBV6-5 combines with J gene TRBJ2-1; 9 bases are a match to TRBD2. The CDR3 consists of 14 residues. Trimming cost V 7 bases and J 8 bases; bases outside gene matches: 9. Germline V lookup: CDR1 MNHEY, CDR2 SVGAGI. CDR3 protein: CASILAGLGDEQFF. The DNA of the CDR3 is TGTGCCAGCATCCTAGCGGGATTGGGCGATGAGCAGTTCTTC.

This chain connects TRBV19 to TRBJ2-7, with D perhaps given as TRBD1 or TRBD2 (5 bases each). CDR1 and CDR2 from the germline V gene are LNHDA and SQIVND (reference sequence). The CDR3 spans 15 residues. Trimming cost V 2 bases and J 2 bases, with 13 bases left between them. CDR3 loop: CASSITMGVTYEQYF. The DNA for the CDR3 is TGTGCCAGTAGTATAACGATGGGGGTGACCTACGAGCAGTACTTC.

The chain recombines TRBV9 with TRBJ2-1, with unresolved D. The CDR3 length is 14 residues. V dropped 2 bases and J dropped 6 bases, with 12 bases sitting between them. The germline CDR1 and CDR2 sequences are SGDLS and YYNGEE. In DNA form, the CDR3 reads TGTGCCAGCAGCGTGGCAGCTGCAGTCAATGAGCAGTTCTTC. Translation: CASSVAAAVNEQFF.

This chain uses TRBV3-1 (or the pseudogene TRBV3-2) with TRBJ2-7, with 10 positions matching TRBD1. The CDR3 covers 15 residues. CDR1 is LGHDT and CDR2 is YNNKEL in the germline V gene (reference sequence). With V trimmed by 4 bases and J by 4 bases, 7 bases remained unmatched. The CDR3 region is CASSPEGTGVYEQYF. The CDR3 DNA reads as TGTGCCAGCAGCCCAGAAGGGACAGGGGTTTACGAGCAGTACTTC.

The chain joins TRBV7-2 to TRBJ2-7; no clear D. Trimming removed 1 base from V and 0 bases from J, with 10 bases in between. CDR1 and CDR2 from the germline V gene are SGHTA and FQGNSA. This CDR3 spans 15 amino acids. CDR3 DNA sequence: TGTGCCAGCAGCTTAGGTCCAGGAAGCTCCTACGAGCAGTACTTC. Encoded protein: CASSLGPGSSYEQYF. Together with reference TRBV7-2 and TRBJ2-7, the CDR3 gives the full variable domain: GAGVSQSPSNKVTEKGKDVELRCDPISGHTALYWYRQSLGQGLEFLIYFQGNSAPDKSGLPSDRFSAERTGGSVSTLTIQRTQQEDSAVYLCASSLGPGSSYEQYFGPGTRLTVT.